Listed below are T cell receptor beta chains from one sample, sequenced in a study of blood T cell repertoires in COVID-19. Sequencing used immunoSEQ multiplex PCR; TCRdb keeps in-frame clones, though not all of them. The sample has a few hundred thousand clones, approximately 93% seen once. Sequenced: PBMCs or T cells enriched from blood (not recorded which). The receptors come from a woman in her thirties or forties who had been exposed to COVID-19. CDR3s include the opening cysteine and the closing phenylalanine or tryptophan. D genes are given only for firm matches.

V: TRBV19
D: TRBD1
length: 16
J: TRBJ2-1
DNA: TGTGCCAGTAGTAGAAAAAGACAGGGGGCCTACAATGAGCAGTTCTTC
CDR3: CASSRKRQGAYNEQFF

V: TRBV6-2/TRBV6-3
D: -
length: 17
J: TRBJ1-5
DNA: TGTGCCAGCAGTCAATTCGGACGTCAAGGAGGCCGTCAGCCCCAGCATTTT
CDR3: CASSQFGRQGGRQPQHF

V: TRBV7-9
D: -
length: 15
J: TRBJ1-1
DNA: TGTGCCAGCAGCTCCAAAGGGGGGGAGAACACTGAAGCTTTCTTT
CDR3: CASSSKGGENTEAFF

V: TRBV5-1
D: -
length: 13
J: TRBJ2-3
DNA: TGCGCCAGCAAGGCGGGAAGCACAGATACGCAGTATTTT
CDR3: CASKAGSTDTQYF

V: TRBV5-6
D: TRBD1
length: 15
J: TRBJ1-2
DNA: TGTGCCAGCAGAGCTGATAACAGGGGGGTCTATGGCTACACCTTC
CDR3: CASRADNRGVYGYTF

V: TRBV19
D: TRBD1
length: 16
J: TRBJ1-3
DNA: TGTGCCAGTAGTACCCTCCCAGGGGGACAAGGAAACACCATATATTTT
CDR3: CASSTLPGGQGNTIYF

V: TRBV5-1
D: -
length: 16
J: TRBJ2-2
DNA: TGCGCCAGCAGCCCCACAGGCGACTTTAACACCGGGGAGCTGTTTTTT
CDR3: CASSPTGDFNTGELFF

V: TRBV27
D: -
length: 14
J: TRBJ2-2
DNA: TGTGCCAGCAGACAGCTGCTTAACACCGGGGAGCTGTTTTTT
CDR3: CASRQLLNTGELFF

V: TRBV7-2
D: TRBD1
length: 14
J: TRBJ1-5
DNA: TGTGCCAGCAGCTTAGCCAGGGGGCCGAAGCCCCAGCATTTT
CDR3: CASSLARGPKPQHF

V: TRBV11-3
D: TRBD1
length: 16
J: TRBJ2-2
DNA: TGTGCCAGCAGCCCGGGGACAGTGAGGAACACCGGGGAGCTGTTTTTT
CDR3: CASSPGTVRNTGELFF